One and the same sample provided the 28 T cell receptor beta chains below, sequenced in a study of T cell responses to AZD1222 COVID-19 vaccine. The method was immunoSEQ multiplex PCR; TCRdb's version includes in-frame clones alone and lacks a portion of them. The sample includes 150,000 to 200,000 clones, 75% to 90% of them seen just once. The sample consisted of peripheral blood, taken 28 days after the second dose of the MenACWY control vaccine. The receptors stem from an adult who received the MenACWY meningococcal vaccine as a control.

V and J are TRBV7-9 and TRBJ2-7; 9 nucleotides align to TRBD1. There are 16 residues in the CDR3. Losses at the gene ends were 4 bases for V and 2 bases for J; bases not matched to a gene: 9. Germline CDR1 SEHNR, CDR2 FQNEAQ (reference sequence). The chain's CDR3 is CASSSTGQGPPYEQYF. In DNA, the CDR3 is TGTGCCAGCAGCTCAACGGGACAGGGCCCCCCCTACGAGCAGTACTTC.

This clone was counted a single time. The rearrangement joins TRBV30 to TRBJ2-1, with 8 bases that match TRBD1. CDR1 and CDR2 from the germline V gene are GTSNPN and SVGIG (reference sequence). J gave up 10 bases and V 2 bases, and 16 bases lay outside the gene matches. This CDR3 spans 16 amino acids. CDR3: CAWSLGGTGGMVEQFF. The CDR3 DNA reads as TGTGCCTGGAGTTTAGGTGGGACAGGCGGGATGGTGGAGCAGTTCTTC.

The CDR3 DNA sequence: TGTGCCAGCAGCCAATACAGGAGAAACACCATATATTTT. Its protein is CASSQYRRNTIYF. V gene TRBV7-8 combines with J gene TRBJ1-3; D is perhaps TRBD1 (5 bases). Per the germline V gene, CDR1 is SGHVS and CDR2 is FQNEAQ. The CDR3 consists of 13 residues. V shed 5 bases and J shed 5 bases, with 10 bases lying between them.

V usage is TRBV9 and J usage is TRBJ1-2; D is undetermined. CDR1 and CDR2 (germline): SGDLS, YYNGEE. V was clipped by 4 bases and J by 5 bases, with 21 bases between them. The CDR3 extends over 16 amino acids. The CDR3 region is CASSPRTSLATYGYTF. The CDR3, as DNA: TGTGCCAGCAGCCCACGGACGAGCCTCGCCACGTATGGCTACACCTTC.

This rearrangement joins TRBV7-9 to TRBJ2-3, with TRBD1 matching 9 bases. Germline CDR1 SEHNR, CDR2 FQNEAQ (reference sequence). The CDR3 sequence is 14 residues long. J gave up 5 bases and V 4 bases, and 4 bases lay outside the gene matches. CDR3 nucleotide sequence: TGTGCCAGCAGCTCGGACAGGGGCAGAGATACGCAGTATTTT. It translates to CASSSDRGRDTQYF. Together with reference TRBV7-9 and TRBJ2-3, the CDR3 gives the full variable domain: DTGVSQNPRHKITKRGQNVTFRCDPISEHNRLYWYRQTLGQGPEFLTYFQNEAQLEKSRLLSDRFSAERPKGSFSTLEIQRTEQGDSAMYLCASSSDRGRDTQYFGPGTRLTVL.

The rearrangement uses TRBV28 and TRBJ1-3, with TRBD1 matching 7 bases. This CDR3 is built from 15 residues. V trimming: 6 bases; J trimming: 1 base; junction bases outside the gene matches: 6. Germline V gene sequence: CDR1 MDHEN, CDR2 SYDVKM. The CDR3 bases are TGTGCCAGCAGCGAGGGGGCCTTTTCTGGAAACACCATATATTTT. This codes for CASSEGAFSGNTIYF.

V is TRBV9 and J is TRBJ1-1; D is possibly TRBD1 (5 bases). This CDR3 is 14 amino acids long. Trimming stripped 1 base from V and 2 bases from J, with 9 bases between. Germline V CDR1 and CDR2: SGDLS, YYNGEE. DNA of the CDR3: TGTGCCAGCAGCGTATCAGGGTATAACACTGAAGCTTTCTTT. Amino acid sequence: CASSVSGYNTEAFF.

V and J are TRBV30 and TRBJ1-5, with unresolved D. V lost 0 bases to trimming and J lost 2 bases, with 14 bases between them. Germline V gene data show CDR1 as GTSNPN and CDR2 as SVGIG (reference sequence). The CDR3 sequence is 16 residues long. The CDR3 DNA reads as TGTGCCTGGAGTGTATCGGACTTCCGGGGCAATCAGCCCCAGCATTTT. Translated: CAWSVSDFRGNQPQHF.

The chain employs TRBV19 and TRBJ1-2; possible D gene TRBD1, 5 bases. Germline V lookup: CDR1 LNHDA, CDR2 SQIVND (reference sequence). Trimming removed 4 bases from V and 2 bases from J, with 11 bases in between. The CDR3 is 14 residues long. CDR3 nucleotide sequence: TGTGCCAGTAGTACCGGACACTTAAACTATGGCTACACCTTC. Translated, it gives CASSTGHLNYGYTF.

The V gene is TRBV5-8, the J gene TRBJ2-6; perhaps TRBD1 as D (5 bases). The V and J ends lost 8 bases and 4 bases respectively, with 10 bases between them. The CDR3 contains 13 residues. Germline values: CDR1 SGHTS, CDR2 YDEGEE. For the CDR3, the DNA is TGTGCCAGAGCCAGGGTCGGGGCCAACGTCCTGACTTTC. Encoded protein: CARARVGANVLTF.

This chain uses TRBV10-1 with TRBJ2-2, with 7 positions matching TRBD2. CDR3 size: 12 residues. Unmatched junction bases numbered 2, after V lost 8 bases and J lost 5 bases. Germline V CDR1 and CDR2: WNHNN, SYGVQD (reference sequence). CDR3 in DNA: TGCGCCAGCGGGGGGGGGACCGGGGAGCTGTTTTTT. This translates into CASGGGTGELFF.

This clone appeared a few times. The CDR3 loop is CASSPSNQETQYF. The DNA of the CDR3 is TGTGCCAGCTCACCGTCCAACCAAGAGACCCAGTACTTC. The chain employs TRBV18 and TRBJ2-5; D call uncertain. The germline CDR1 and CDR2 sequences are KGHSH and LQKENI. The CDR3 is 13 residues long. Trimming stripped 3 bases from V and 0 bases from J, with 5 bases between.

The chain has TRBV30 and TRBJ2-6; no reliable D call. This CDR3 comprises 13 residues. Germline CDR1 reads GTSNPN; CDR2 reads SVGIG (reference sequence). V was clipped by 6 bases and J by 0 bases, with 6 bases between them. The CDR3 region has the DNA TGTGCCTGCAAGGGCTCTGGGGCCAACGTCCTGACTTTC. It codes for CACKGSGANVLTF.

The chain has TRBV27 and TRBJ2-1, with 14 bases fitting TRBD2. The germline gives CDR1 MNHEY, CDR2 SMNVEV (reference sequence). The J segment lost 7 bases and the V segment lost 5 bases, leaving 4 bases of the junction unmatched. The length of the CDR3 is 15 residues. The DNA for the CDR3 is TGTGCCAGCAGTCCCGGGACTAGCGGGAGAAATGAGCAGTTCTTC. Translating it yields CASSPGTSGRNEQFF.

The genes are TRBV28 and TRBJ2-1; possibly TRBD1 for D (6 bases). V lost 3 bases to trimming and J lost 7 bases, with 13 bases between them. CDR3 length: 14 amino acids. Germline V gives CDR1 MDHEN, CDR2 SYDVKM. This chain's CDR3 is CASSFSGAGNEQFF. In DNA form, the CDR3 reads TGTGCCAGCAGTTTCTCAGGGGCGGGTAATGAGCAGTTCTTC. Looking up the rest from reference TRBV28 and TRBJ2-1 gives the full variable domain: DVKVTQSSRYLVKRTGEKVFLECVQDMDHENMFWYRQDPGLGLRLIYFSYDVKMKEKGDIPEGYSVSREKKERFSLILESASTNQTSMYLCASSFSGAGNEQFFGPGTRLTVL.

This chain uses TRBV10-3 with TRBJ2-2; 9 positions agree with TRBD2. Per germline, CDR1 ENHRY and CDR2 SYGVKD. V lost 11 bases and J lost 1; bases outside the gene matches: 11. This CDR3 is built from 16 residues. DNA of the CDR3: TGTGCCTCTGCACACGAAGCGGGAGGGAACACCGGGGAGCTGTTTTTT. Protein sequence: CASAHEAGGNTGELFF.

The chain has TRBV19 and TRBJ1-5; perhaps TRBD1 as D (6 bases). This CDR3 is 13 amino acids long. CDR1 and CDR2 (germline): LNHDA, SQIVND (reference sequence). Trimming stripped 10 bases from V and 7 bases from J, with 17 bases between. The CDR3 spells CATEDRSGQPQHF. CDR3 in DNA: TGTGCCACCGAGGACAGAAGTGGCCAGCCCCAGCATTTT.

The chain carries TRBV29-1 and TRBJ2-2; 7 bases fit TRBD2. In germline, CDR1 is SQVTM, CDR2 ANQGSEA. V shed 6 bases, J shed 4 bases, and the junction held 8 bases outside the gene matches. This CDR3 has 14 residues. CDR3: CSVAWGGSTGELFF. The CDR3 DNA follows: TGCAGCGTCGCCTGGGGGGGGAGCACCGGGGAGCTGTTTTTT.

The gene calls are TRBV27 and TRBJ2-1, with D possibly matching TRBD2 (5 bases). From germline, CDR1 is MNHEY and CDR2 SMNVEV (reference sequence). V gave up 2 bases and J gave up 0 bases, with 11 bases separating them. CDR3 length equals 16 residues. Written as DNA, the CDR3 is TGTGCCAGCAGTTTAGCGTACGGGGACTCCTACAATGAGCAGTTCTTC. Translated: CASSLAYGDSYNEQFF.

V is TRBV14 and J is TRBJ2-7; 7 nucleotides align to TRBD1. The germline V gene has CDR1 SGHDN and CDR2 FVKESK. The CDR3 contains 14 residues. With V trimmed by 1 base and J by 3 bases, 3 bases remained unmatched. CDR3 sequence reads: CASSQGDRVYEQYF. Written as DNA, the CDR3 is TGTGCCAGCAGCCAAGGTGACAGGGTCTACGAGCAGTACTTC.

Only a few counts were recorded for this clone. J is TRBJ1-2 and V is TRBV20-1; D gene uncertain. The CDR3 has 10 amino acids. Germline loops: CDR1 DFQATT, CDR2 SNEGSKA (reference sequence). Deletions cut 5 bases from V and 5 bases from J, with 6 bases between. For the CDR3, the DNA is TGCAGTGCTGTCCTTTATGGCTACACCTTC. This encodes CSAVLYGYTF.

This CDR3 is CASTEPGGNTDTQYF. CDR3 coding DNA: TGTGCCAGCACCGAACCGGGGGGGAACACAGATACGCAGTATTTT. The chain combines TRBV7-2 with TRBJ2-3; TRBD2 matches 8 bases. The CDR3 is made up of 15 amino acids. The V segment lost 7 bases and the J segment 2 bases; nucleotides outside the gene matches: 8. The germline V gene has CDR1 SGHTA and CDR2 FQGNSA. The full variable domain, in which reference TRBV7-2 and TRBJ2-3 provide the parts outside the CDR3, is GAGVSQSPSNKVTEKGKDVELRCDPISGHTALYWYRQSLGQGLEFLIYFQGNSAPDKSGLPSDRFSAERTGGSVSTLTIQRTQQEDSAVYLCASTEPGGNTDTQYFGPGTRLTVL.

This chain links TRBV7-2 with TRBJ1-1; 7 bases line up with TRBD1. The CDR3 spans 13 residues. The germline gives CDR1 SGHTA, CDR2 FQGNSA. J gave up 3 bases and V 5 bases, and 3 bases lay outside the gene matches. The CDR3, as DNA: TGTGCCAGCAGCATACAGGGGCACACTGAAGCTTTCTTT. Translating gives CASSIQGHTEAFF.

This chain uses TRBV27 with TRBJ2-1; tentatively, D is TRBD1 or TRBD2 (6 bases each). The V end lost 5 bases, the J end lost 7 bases, and 15 bases lay between the germline ends. This CDR3 has 14 amino acids. The germline gives CDR1 MNHEY, CDR2 SMNVEV (reference sequence). The chain's CDR3 is CASSPRGRGNEQFF. The CDR3 region has the DNA TGTGCCAGCAGTCCACGGGGGCGAGGAAATGAGCAGTTCTTC.

This clone has only a few counts. The chain links TRBV12-5 to TRBJ1-2; no clear D. V was shortened by 6 bases and J by 7 bases, with 15 bases between the two germline ends. This CDR3 spans 13 amino acids. Germline V gene lookup returns CDR1 LGHNT and CDR2 FRNRAP. The CDR3 reads CASGHDAALGYTF. The CDR3 DNA reads TGTGCTAGTGGCCACGACGCGGCTCTTGGCTACACCTTC.

The chain uses TRBV29-1 and TRBJ2-7; 7 bases match TRBD1. Germline CDR1 SQVTM, CDR2 ANQGSEA. This CDR3 spans 12 amino acids. This CDR3 reads CSVAQQGREQYF. The CDR3, as DNA: TGCAGTGTAGCTCAACAGGGGCGCGAGCAGTACTTC.

The CDR3 region has the DNA TGTGCCAGCAGCCCCTTTGGTGGGGGCGCGGGCTACACCTTC. Residues: CASSPFGGGAGYTF. This rearrangement joins TRBV11-1 to TRBJ1-2; weak D call: TRBD1 (6 bases). The CDR3 contains 14 residues. Germline V CDR1 and CDR2: SGHAT, FQDESV (reference sequence). Trimming stripped 5 bases from V and 8 bases from J, with 18 bases between.

This clone was found once. The rearrangement joins TRBV16 to TRBJ1-6; TRBD1 aligns across 7 bases. Germline V gene sequence: CDR1 KGHSY, CDR2 FQNENV. The CDR3 sequence is 14 residues long. V shed 5 bases, J shed 11 bases, and the junction held 9 bases outside the gene matches. CDR3 amino acids: CASSYDRANPPLHF. In DNA, the CDR3 is TGTGCCAGCAGCTACGACAGGGCCAATCCACCCCTCCACTTT.